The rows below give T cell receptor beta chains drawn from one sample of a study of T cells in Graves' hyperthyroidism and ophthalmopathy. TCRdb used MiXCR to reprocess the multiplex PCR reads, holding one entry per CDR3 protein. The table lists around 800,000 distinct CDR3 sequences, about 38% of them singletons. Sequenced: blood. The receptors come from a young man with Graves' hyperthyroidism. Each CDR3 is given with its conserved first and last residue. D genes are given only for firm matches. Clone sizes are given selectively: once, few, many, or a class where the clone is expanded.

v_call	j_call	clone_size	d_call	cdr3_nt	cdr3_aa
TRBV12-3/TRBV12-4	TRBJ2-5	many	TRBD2	TGTGCCAGCAGTTTTCGGGGCAGCGGGAGGAGAGAGACCCAGTACTTC	CASSFRGSGRRETQYF
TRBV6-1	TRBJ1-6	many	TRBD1	TGTGCCAGCAGTGAAGGGACAGGGGGTTCACCCCTCCACTTT	CASSEGTGGSPLHF
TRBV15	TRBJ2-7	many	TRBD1	TGTGCCACCAGCAGAGACCCAGGGGGCGAGCAGTACTTC	CATSRDPGGEQYF
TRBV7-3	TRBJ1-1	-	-	TGTGCCAGCAGCTTGGGCGCCTCCCCGCCAGGGTGGAACACTGAAGCTTTCTTT	CASSLGASPPGWNTEAFF
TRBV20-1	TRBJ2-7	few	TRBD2	TGCAGTGCCCTAGGGAGGGATCGGGGCTACGAGCAGTACTTC	CSALGRDRGYEQYF
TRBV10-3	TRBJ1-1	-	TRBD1	TGTGCCATCAGGACCATACAGGGGTTGAACACTGAAGCTTTCTTT	CAIRTIQGLNTEAFF
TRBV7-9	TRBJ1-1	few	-	TGTGCCAGCAGCCGCTTCCAGGGCACTGAAGCTTTCTTT	CASSRFQGTEAFF
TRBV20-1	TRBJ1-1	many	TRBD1	TGCAGTGCAAAGACAGGGATGGGCACTGAAGCTTTCTTT	CSAKTGMGTEAFF
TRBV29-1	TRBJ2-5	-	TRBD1	TGCAGCGTTCGCAGACAGGGACAAGAGACCCAGTACTTC	CSVRRQGQETQYF
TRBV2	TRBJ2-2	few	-	TGTGCCAGCAGTTACTCGATGTCAGACACCGGGGAGCTGTTTTTT	CASSYSMSDTGELFF
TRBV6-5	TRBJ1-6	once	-	TGTGCCAGCAGTTACGGGTTTTATAATTCACCCCTCCACTTT	CASSYGFYNSPLHF
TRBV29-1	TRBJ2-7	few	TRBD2	TGCAGCGTTGTCTTTTTGCTAGCGGGAGACTACGAGCAGTACTTC	CSVVFLLAGDYEQYF
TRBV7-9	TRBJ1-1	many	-	TGTGCCAGCAGCTCTGTCCCTGTGAACACTGAAGCTTTCTTT	CASSSVPVNTEAFF
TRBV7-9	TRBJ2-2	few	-	TGTGCCAGCAGCTTCTTGGACAGAGACACCGGGGAGCTGTTTTTT	CASSFLDRDTGELFF
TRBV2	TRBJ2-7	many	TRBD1	TGTGCCAGCAGCCCGGACAGGGGCTACGAGCAGTACTTC	CASSPDRGYEQYF
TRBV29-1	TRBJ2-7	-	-	TGCAGCGTGCTAATCTACGAGCAGTACTTC	CSVLIYEQYF
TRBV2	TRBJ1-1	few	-	TGTGCCAGCAGTGAATTTTATGGGGGTGGCACTGAAGCTTTCTTT	CASSEFYGGGTEAFF